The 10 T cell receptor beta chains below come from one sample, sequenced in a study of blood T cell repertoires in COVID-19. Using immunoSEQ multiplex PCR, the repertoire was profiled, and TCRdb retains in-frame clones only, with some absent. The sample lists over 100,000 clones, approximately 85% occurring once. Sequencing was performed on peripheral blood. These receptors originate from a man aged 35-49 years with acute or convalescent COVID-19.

Written as DNA, the CDR3 is TGTGCCAGCAGCTTGCGGGGGGGCACAGATACGCAGTATTTT. This translates into CASSLRGGTDTQYF. The V call is TRBV5-6, the J call TRBJ2-3; 7 bases fit TRBD2. J was trimmed by 1 base and V by 1 base; bases with no gene match: 0. Germline CDR1 is SGHDT and CDR2 is YYEEEE. The CDR3 contains 14 residues.

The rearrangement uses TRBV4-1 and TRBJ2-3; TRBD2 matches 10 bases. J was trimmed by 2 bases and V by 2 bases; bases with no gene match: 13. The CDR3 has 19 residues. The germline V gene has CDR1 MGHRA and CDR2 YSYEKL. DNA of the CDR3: TGCGCCAGCAGCCAATCCCCTCGCCTAGCGGGGGTCCTCACAGATACGCAGTATTTT. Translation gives CASSQSPRLAGVLTDTQYF.

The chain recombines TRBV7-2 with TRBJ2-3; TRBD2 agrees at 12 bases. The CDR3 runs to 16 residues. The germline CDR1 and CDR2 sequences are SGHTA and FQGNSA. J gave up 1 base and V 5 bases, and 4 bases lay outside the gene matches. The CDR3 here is CASSQLAGGRTDTQYF. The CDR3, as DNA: TGTGCCAGCAGCCAACTAGCGGGGGGCCGCACAGATACGCAGTATTTT.

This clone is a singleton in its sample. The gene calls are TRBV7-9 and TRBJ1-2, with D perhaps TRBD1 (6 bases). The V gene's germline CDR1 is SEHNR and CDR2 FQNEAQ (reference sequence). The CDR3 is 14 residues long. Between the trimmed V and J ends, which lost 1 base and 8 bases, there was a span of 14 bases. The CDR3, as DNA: TGTGCCAGCAGCTTAGTAGGGCAGGGGTACGGCTACACCTTC. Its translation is CASSLVGQGYGYTF.

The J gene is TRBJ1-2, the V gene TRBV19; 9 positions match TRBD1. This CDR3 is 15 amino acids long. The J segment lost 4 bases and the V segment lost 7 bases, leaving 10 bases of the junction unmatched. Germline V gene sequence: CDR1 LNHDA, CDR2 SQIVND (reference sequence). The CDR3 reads CASTPPLGQGYGYTF. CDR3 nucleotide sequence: TGTGCCAGTACCCCCCCCCTGGGACAGGGCTATGGCTACACCTTC.

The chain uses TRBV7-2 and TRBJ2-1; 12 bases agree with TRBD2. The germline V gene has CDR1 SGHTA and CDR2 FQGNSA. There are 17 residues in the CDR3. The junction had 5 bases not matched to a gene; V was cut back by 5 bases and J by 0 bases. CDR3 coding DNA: TGTGCCAGCAGCATTACTAGCGGGGGGAGCTCCTACAATGAGCAGTTCTTC. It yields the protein CASSITSGGSSYNEQFF.

DNA of the CDR3: TGTGCCAGCAGCGTAGGGACTAGCCTACCTTACGAGCAGTACTTC. It yields the protein CASSVGTSLPYEQYF. V gene TRBV9 combines with J gene TRBJ2-7, with 8 bases that match TRBD2. The CDR3 spans 15 residues. The J segment lost 4 bases and the V segment lost 0 bases, leaving 6 bases of the junction unmatched. Germline V lookup: CDR1 SGDLS, CDR2 YYNGEE. The full variable domain, its missing parts supplied by reference TRBV9 and TRBJ2-7, is DSGVTQTPKHLITATGQRVTLRCSPRSGDLSVYWYQQSLDQGLQFLIQYYNGEERAKGNILERFSAQQFPDLHSELNLSSLELGDSALYFCASSVGTSLPYEQYFGPGTRLTVT.

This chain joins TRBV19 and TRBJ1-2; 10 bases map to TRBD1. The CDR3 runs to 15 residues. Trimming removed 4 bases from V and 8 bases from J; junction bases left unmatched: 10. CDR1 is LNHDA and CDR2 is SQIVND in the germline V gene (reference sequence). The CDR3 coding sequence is TGTGCCAGTAGTACAACCGGGACAGGGGATGGCGGCTACACCTTC. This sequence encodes CASSTTGTGDGGYTF.

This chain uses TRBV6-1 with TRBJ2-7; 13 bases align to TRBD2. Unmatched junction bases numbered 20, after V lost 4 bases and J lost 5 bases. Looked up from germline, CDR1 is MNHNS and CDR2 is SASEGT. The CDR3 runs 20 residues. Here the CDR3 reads CASSGGARPGLAGPYHEQYF. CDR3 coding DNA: TGTGCCAGCAGTGGGGGGGCCCGCCCGGGACTAGCGGGGCCCTACCACGAGCAGTACTTC.

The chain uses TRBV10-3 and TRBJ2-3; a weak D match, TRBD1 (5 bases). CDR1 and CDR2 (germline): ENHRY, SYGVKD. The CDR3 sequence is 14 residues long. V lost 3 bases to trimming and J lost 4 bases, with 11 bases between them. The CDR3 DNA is TGTGCCATCAGTGAACAGGCTGGGGCAGATACGCAGTATTTT. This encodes CAISEQAGADTQYF.